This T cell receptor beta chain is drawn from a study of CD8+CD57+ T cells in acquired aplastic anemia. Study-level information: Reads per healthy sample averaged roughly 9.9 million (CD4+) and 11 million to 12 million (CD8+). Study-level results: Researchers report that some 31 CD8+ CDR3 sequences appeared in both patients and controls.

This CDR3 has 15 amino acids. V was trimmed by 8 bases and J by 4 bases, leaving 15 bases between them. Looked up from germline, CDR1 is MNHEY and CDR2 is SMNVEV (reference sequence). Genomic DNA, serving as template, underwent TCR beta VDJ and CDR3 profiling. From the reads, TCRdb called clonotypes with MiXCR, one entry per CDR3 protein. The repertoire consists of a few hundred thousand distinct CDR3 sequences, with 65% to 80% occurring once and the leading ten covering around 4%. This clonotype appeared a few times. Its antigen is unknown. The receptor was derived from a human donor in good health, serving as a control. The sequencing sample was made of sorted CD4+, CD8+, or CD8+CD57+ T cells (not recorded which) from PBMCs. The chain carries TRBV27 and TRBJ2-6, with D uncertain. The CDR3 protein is CASCRSSPGANVLTF. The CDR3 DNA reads TGTGCCAGCTGTCGGTCGAGTCCAGGGGCCAACGTCCTGACTTTC.